Below are 27 T cell receptor beta chains sequenced from a single sample in a study of T-cell memory formation after mild COVID-19. Each CDR3 protein gets one entry after TCRdb re-called the 5' RACE reads with MiXCR. The table records 150,000 to 200,000 distinct CDR3 sequences, 20% to 25% of them present only once. The source material was PBMCs or a T cell subset sorted from them (not recorded which). These receptors were obtained from an adult woman who had mild COVID-19 (a few samples of this study predate the infection). Cell type and time point are not known.

CDR3: CSVPHPLNTEAFF. The CDR3 bases are TGCAGCGTTCCCCATCCCTTGAACACTGAAGCTTTCTTT. This rearrangement joins TRBV29-1 to TRBJ1-1; no clear D gene. CDR1 and CDR2 from the germline V gene are SQVTM and ANQGSEA. V was pared by 5 bases and J by 0 bases, with 10 bases between. The CDR3 has 13 amino acids.

The V and J genes are TRBV7-9 and TRBJ2-2, with 7 bases that match TRBD1. Germline V gene sequence: CDR1 SEHNR, CDR2 FQNEAQ (reference sequence). V gave up 5 bases and J gave up 6 bases; unmatched junction bases: 6. The CDR3 consists of 14 residues. The CDR3 DNA reads as TGTGCCAGCAGCGAGGACAGGATAGCCGGGGAGCTGTTTTTT. It is translated as CASSEDRIAGELFF. Complete variable domain (other parts from reference TRBV7-9 and TRBJ2-2): DTGVSQNPRHKITKRGQNVTFRCDPISEHNRLYWYRQTLGQGPEFLTYFQNEAQLEKSRLLSDRFSAERPKGSFSTLEIQRTEQGDSAMYLCASSEDRIAGELFFGEGSRLTVL.

The rearrangement uses TRBV7-9 and TRBJ1-2; D is ambiguous. The CDR3 contains 11 residues. Deletions cut 1 base from V and 7 bases from J, with 4 bases between. Germline assignment: CDR1 SEHNR and CDR2 FQNEAQ (reference sequence). The CDR3 nucleotides are TGTGCCAGCAGCTTAGATTTTGGCTACACCTTC. Encoded protein: CASSLDFGYTF.

This clonotype was seen more than once but under ten times. This sequence joins TRBV30 and TRBJ2-5; TRBD1 is a possible D gene (6 bases). There are 14 residues in the CDR3. V was trimmed by 4 bases and J by 4 bases, leaving 16 bases between them. CDR1 is GTSNPN, CDR2 SVGIG, per germline (reference sequence). The CDR3 sequence: CAWTHTGLGETQYF. The CDR3, as DNA: TGTGCCTGGACCCACACAGGGCTAGGAGAGACCCAGTACTTC.

In its sample, this clonotype was seen a few times. V is TRBV5-6 and J is TRBJ1-2, with TRBD1 identical over 9 bases. V shed 4 bases and J 7 bases; nucleotides not matched to a gene: 11. The CDR3 consists of 15 residues. Germline CDR1 reads SGHDT; CDR2 reads YYEEEE. This CDR3 is CASSPGTGLGFGYTF. The DNA for the CDR3 is TGTGCCAGCAGCCCGGGGACAGGGTTAGGGTTTGGCTACACCTTC.

This clonotype was seen a single time. This chain links TRBV5-1 with TRBJ1-1, with no clear D. Germline V CDR1 and CDR2: SGHRS, YFSETQ. The CDR3 has 16 amino acids. V was cut by 4 bases and J by 0 bases, with 16 bases left in between. CDR3 nucleotides: TGCGCCAGCAGCCACCTTGTGGGATCCCTGAACACTGAAGCTTTCTTT. Encoded protein: CASSHLVGSLNTEAFF.

This chain uses TRBV9 with TRBJ1-2; 10 bases agree with TRBD1. This CDR3 comprises 16 residues. V shed 6 bases and J 8 bases; nucleotides not matched to a gene: 16. Germline lookup yields CDR1 SGDLS and CDR2 YYNGEE. CDR3 nucleotide sequence: TGTGCCAGCACCACAAGCGAGAGACAGGGGGCGCGAGGCTACACCTTC. Protein sequence: CASTTSERQGARGYTF. The whole variable domain, filled in from reference TRBV9 and TRBJ1-2, reads DSGVTQTPKHLITATGQRVTLRCSPRSGDLSVYWYQQSLDQGLQFLIQYYNGEERAKGNILERFSAQQFPDLHSELNLSSLELGDSALYFCASTTSERQGARGYTFGSGTRLTVV.

This clonotype came up a few times. The rearrangement joins TRBV4-2 to TRBJ1-3, with D perhaps TRBD1 (5 bases). The germline V gene has CDR1 LGHNA and CDR2 YNFKEQ. Trimming took 0 bases from V and 2 from J, leaving 17 bases between them. The CDR3 loop spans 18 amino acids. The CDR3 bases are TGTGCCAGCAGCCAAGACCCCCAGACAGTCGGCCCTGGAAACACCATATATTTT. Protein product: CASSQDPQTVGPGNTIYF.

The chain couples TRBV9 to TRBJ2-1; D may be TRBD2 (5 bases). The length of the CDR3 is 12 residues. CDR1 SGDLS and CDR2 YYNGEE come from the germline V gene. Trimming pared 3 bases from V and 7 bases from J, leaving 8 bases between. CDR3 residues: CASSETGNEQFF. The CDR3 bases are TGTGCCAGCAGCGAGACGGGGAATGAGCAGTTCTTC.

This chain connects TRBV6-5 to TRBJ2-1; 8 nucleotides agree with TRBD2. J lost 7 bases, V lost 6 bases, and 11 bases had no gene match. Per the germline V gene, CDR1 is MNHEY and CDR2 is SVGAGI. The length of the CDR3 is 15 residues. CDR3 sequence (DNA): TGTGCCAGCAGCCCGCCGGGACTAGGGGGTAATGAGCAGTTCTTC. Translated, it gives CASSPPGLGGNEQFF.

The rearrangement joins TRBV7-9 to TRBJ2-1; D not certain. The germline V gene has CDR1 SEHNR and CDR2 FQNEAQ (reference sequence). This CDR3 is built from 13 residues. V lost 5 bases, J lost 3 bases, and 8 bases lay in between. CDR3 sequence (DNA): TGTGCCAGCAGCCGATTAGACTACAATGAGCAGTTCTTC. Protein sequence: CASSRLDYNEQFF.

This clonotype appeared a few times. This rearrangement joins TRBV6-5 to TRBJ2-2; possibly TRBD1 for D (6 bases). Trimming pared 0 bases from V and 1 base from J, leaving 9 bases between. CDR1 MNHEY and CDR2 SVGAGI come from the germline V gene. The CDR3 contains 16 residues. CDR3 sequence: CASSYSGAGNTGELFF. The CDR3 region has the DNA TGTGCCAGCAGTTACTCGGGGGCAGGGAACACCGGGGAGCTGTTTTTT.

The chain combines TRBV12-3 or TRBV12-4 with TRBJ2-3; 8 bases agree with TRBD1. The CDR3 covers 13 residues. V was clipped by 6 bases and J by 6 bases; unmatched bases: 5. The CDR3: CASSTDRVDTQYF. CDR3 nucleotide sequence: TGTGCCAGCAGCACGGACAGGGTTGATACGCAGTATTTT.

The V and J genes are TRBV12-3 or TRBV12-4 and TRBJ2-2; D is possibly TRBD1 (5 bases). The CDR3 sequence is 15 residues long. Trimming removed 4 bases at V and 6 bases at J, with 15 bases between. CDR3 loop: CASSSKGPAAGELFF. In DNA form, the CDR3 reads TGTGCCAGCAGTTCTAAGGGGCCCGCCGCCGGGGAGCTGTTTTTT.

J is TRBJ2-3 and V is TRBV5-6; no firm D call. This CDR3 spans 16 amino acids. Trimming shortened V by 1 base and J by 1 base, and 13 bases separated the two germline ends. CDR1 SGHDT and CDR2 YYEEEE come from the germline V gene. The CDR3: CASSLRAVARTDTQYF. CDR3 in DNA: TGTGCCAGCAGCTTGAGGGCAGTAGCTCGCACAGATACGCAGTATTTT.

The V and J genes are TRBV5-5 and TRBJ2-7; D is uncertain. From germline, CDR1 is SGHKS and CDR2 YYEKEE (reference sequence). V was clipped by 4 bases and J by 4 bases, with 15 bases between them. The CDR3 runs 14 residues. The CDR3 loop reads CASSAPRRNYEQYF. The CDR3 DNA is TGTGCCAGCAGCGCCCCACGGCGGAATTACGAGCAGTACTTC.

This clonotype was seen a few times. The genes are TRBV5-1 and TRBJ1-2; D not resolved. V was shortened by 0 bases and J by 4 bases, with 10 bases between the two germline ends. Germline V gives CDR1 SGHRS, CDR2 YFSETQ. CDR3 length equals 14 residues. The CDR3 is CASSLDLSGYGYTF. Here the CDR3 DNA reads TGCGCCAGCAGCTTGGACTTGAGTGGCTATGGCTACACCTTC.

This rearrangement joins TRBV24-1 to TRBJ2-5; the D gene is possibly TRBD2 (5 bases). This CDR3 is built from 14 residues. The ends were cut back, 4 bases at V and 4 bases at J, with 12 bases in the middle. Germline loops: CDR1 KGHDR, CDR2 SFDVKD. The CDR3 DNA reads TGTGCCACCAGTGACCCTGGACTTCCAGAGACCCAGTACTTC. Its protein is CATSDPGLPETQYF.

This clonotype was seen more than once but under ten times. This rearrangement joins TRBV9 to TRBJ2-3, with D perhaps matching TRBD2 (5 bases). Trimming took 0 bases from V and 4 from J, leaving 12 bases between them. Germline lookup yields CDR1 SGDLS and CDR2 YYNGEE. The CDR3 runs 15 residues. The CDR3 coding sequence is TGTGCCAGCAGCGTAGGGTTCGGGGTTTCAGATACGCAGTATTTT. Translated: CASSVGFGVSDTQYF. Drawing the rest from reference TRBV9 and TRBJ2-3, the complete variable domain is DSGVTQTPKHLITATGQRVTLRCSPRSGDLSVYWYQQSLDQGLQFLIQYYNGEERAKGNILERFSAQQFPDLHSELNLSSLELGDSALYFCASSVGFGVSDTQYFGPGTRLTVL.

There are many counts of this clonotype. One end of the junction is discordant with germline, which a read error may explain. The rearrangement links TRBV12-3 or TRBV12-4 to TRBJ1-1; perhaps TRBD1 as D (6 bases). The CDR3 consists of 13 residues. CDR3 sequence reads: CASSLGGGTEAFF. Here the CDR3 DNA reads TGTGCCAGCAGCTTAGGAGGGGGCACTGAAGCTTTCTTT.

The rearrangement links TRBV19 to TRBJ1-1; perhaps TRBD1 as D (6 bases). This CDR3 has 13 amino acids. Germline loops: CDR1 LNHDA, CDR2 SQIVND (reference sequence). The ends were cut back, 6 bases at V and 5 bases at J, with 13 bases in the middle. In nucleotides, the CDR3 is TGTGCCAGTAGCATGACAGGTTGGACTGAAGCTTTCTTT. Translating it yields CASSMTGWTEAFF.

This clonotype was seen just once. Mismatch with germline at one junction end may stem from a read error. The chain uses TRBV12-3 or TRBV12-4 and TRBJ2-2; 9 bases map to TRBD1. The CDR3 contains 17 residues. The CDR3 DNA follows: TGTTCCAGCAGTCGACAACAGGGGGCGGAGGACACCGGGGAGCTGTTTTTT. This gives the protein CSSSRQQGAEDTGELFF.

The chain links TRBV24-1 to TRBJ2-1, with 10 nucleotides matching TRBD2. CDR3 size: 13 residues. The germline gives CDR1 KGHDR, CDR2 SFDVKD. With V trimmed by 7 bases and J by 9 bases, 5 bases remained unmatched. CDR3 nucleotides: TGTGCCACCAGGACTAGCGGGCTAGGTGAGCAGTTCTTC. Translated: CATRTSGLGEQFF.

The chain's CDR3 is CAWRPIGQETQYF. CDR3 nucleotides: TGTGCCTGGAGGCCTATAGGGCAAGAGACCCAGTACTTC. The V and J genes are TRBV30 and TRBJ2-5; D is unresolved. This CDR3 has 13 residues. The germline gives CDR1 GTSNPN, CDR2 SVGIG (reference sequence). V was pared by 3 bases and J by 2 bases, with 10 bases between.

The table lists this clonotype with many counts. J is TRBJ2-5 and V is TRBV12-3 or TRBV12-4; D might be TRBD1 (7 bases). The CDR3 extends over 13 amino acids. Between the trimmed V and J ends, which lost 6 bases and 2 bases, there was a span of 10 bases. CDR3 DNA sequence: TGTGCCAGCAGCCCAGGGGGGCAAGAGACCCAGTACTTC. Residues: CASSPGGQETQYF.

This clonotype was recorded a few times. The chain has TRBV7-6 and TRBJ2-1; TRBD2 agrees at 10 bases. The germline gives CDR1 SGHVS, CDR2 FNYEAQ. The CDR3 is 16 amino acids. The junction had 11 bases not matched to a gene; V was cut back by 5 bases and J by 7 bases. The CDR3 protein is CASSKAGGRSWNEQFF. The CDR3 nucleotides read TGTGCCAGCAGCAAAGCGGGAGGGAGGTCATGGAATGAGCAGTTCTTC.

This clonotype was recorded a few times. The chain joins TRBV5-4 to TRBJ2-3; 8 bases are shared with TRBD2. Germline CDR1 reads SGHNT; CDR2 reads YYREEE (reference sequence). Trimming took 0 bases from V and 5 from J; bases not matched to a gene: 11. This CDR3 region has 17 residues. CDR3 region: CASSLALGGGLLDTQYF. The CDR3 nucleotides read TGTGCCAGCAGCTTGGCCCTCGGGGGGGGGTTGTTAGATACGCAGTATTTT.